This T cell receptor beta chain was identified in a study of sequential checkpoint blockade in melanoma. Study background: After both sequences, patients received maintenance nivolumab.

This table comes from immunoSEQ multiplex PCR, and its TCRdb copy is limited to in-frame clones, with some not included. The table shows about 22,000 clones, with over 80% occurring only once. Treatment described: randomized to nivolumab then ipilimumab (arm A) or the reverse (arm B). Sorted cells were live CD3+CD8+, lacking CD19 and CD56, from PBMCs. The germline V and J ends were trimmed by 7 bases and 9 bases, with 10 bases remaining between them. CDR1 is LNHDA, CDR2 SQIVND, per germline (reference sequence). The CDR3 runs 11 residues. Specimen: CD8+ T cells sorted from blood (inferred from file names), collected from a patient given nivolumab and ipilimumab in sequence. The chain recombines TRBV19 with TRBJ2-4, with a weak D call TRBD2 (5 bases). The sequence came from a human donor with melanoma. The CDR3 nucleotides read TGTGCCAGTACGGACTTGGGCATTCAGTACTTC. This sequence encodes CASTDLGIQYF.